The 8 T cell receptor beta chains presented below share a single source sample, sequenced in a study of blood T cell repertoires in COVID-19. Libraries were prepared by immunoSEQ multiplex PCR; TCRdb keeps only in-frame clonotypes and omits some of them. The repertoire holds about 190,000 clones, about 83% seen once, with 5% to 7% in the top ten. The sequencing input was PBMCs or T cells enriched from blood (not recorded which). The source of these receptors is a man between 35 and 55 years old with acute COVID-19.

The CDR3 coding sequence is TGTGCCAGCAGCCTGGGACAGGGTCGGACACCCCTCCACTTT. This encodes CASSLGQGRTPLHF. The chain recombines TRBV28 with TRBJ1-6, with 9 bases fitting TRBD1. CDR1 MDHEN and CDR2 SYDVKM come from the germline V gene. J gave up 11 bases and V 6 bases, and 8 bases lay outside the gene matches. This CDR3 has 14 amino acids.

CDR3 bases: TGTGCCAGCAGACTAGCGGGAGGTCGGACAGATACGCAGTATTTT. Its protein product is CASRLAGGRTDTQYF. This chain joins TRBV27 and TRBJ2-3; 12 positions agree with TRBD2. The V gene end was trimmed by 6 bases and the J gene end by 3 bases; junction bases not matched to a gene: 4. The CDR3 spans 15 residues. Germline CDR1 and CDR2: MNHEY and SMNVEV (reference sequence).

V and J are TRBV7-3 and TRBJ2-3; TRBD2 matches at 9 bases. Germline CDR1 is SGHTA and CDR2 is FQGTGA. The ends lost 8 bases at V and 5 bases at J; junction bases unmatched: 8. This CDR3 is 14 amino acids long. The CDR3 region has the DNA TGTGCCAGCGGGGCGGGAGGGCCAGGAGATACGCAGTATTTT. This gives the protein CASGAGGPGDTQYF. The variable domain in full, with the rest retrieved from reference TRBV7-3 and TRBJ2-3, is GAGVSQTPSNKVTEKGKYVELRCDPISGHTALYWYRQSLGQGPEFLIYFQGTGAADDSGLPNDRFFAVRPEGSVSTLKIQRTERGDSAVYLCASGAGGPGDTQYFGPGTRLTVL.

The rearrangement uses TRBV27 and TRBJ2-1, with TRBD2 matching 11 bases. The CDR3 covers 16 residues. Germline V CDR1 and CDR2: MNHEY, SMNVEV (reference sequence). Unmatched junction bases numbered 8, after V lost 3 bases and J lost 7 bases. The CDR3 sequence: CASSLELAGVSNEQFF. The CDR3 DNA reads TGTGCCAGCAGTTTGGAACTAGCGGGAGTATCTAATGAGCAGTTCTTC.

This chain joins TRBV9 and TRBJ1-1; D is uncertain. Germline V lookup: CDR1 SGDLS, CDR2 YYNGEE. The V and J ends lost 3 bases and 2 bases respectively, with 11 bases between them. This CDR3 region has 14 residues. CDR3 coding DNA: TGTGCCAGCAGCGCTGACGACTTTAACACTGAAGCTTTCTTT. It translates to CASSADDFNTEAFF.

J is TRBJ1-1 and V is TRBV4-3; no clear D gene. The CDR3 runs to 14 residues. Deletions cut 4 bases from V and 1 base from J, with 10 bases between. Germline CDR1 is LGHNA and CDR2 is YSLEER. As DNA, the CDR3 is TGCGCCAGCAGCCCCCGATTCGGGAACACTGAAGCTTTCTTT. This gives the protein CASSPRFGNTEAFF.

This chain links TRBV25-1 with TRBJ1-6, with 11 bases that match TRBD1. The trim removed 1 base at V and 9 bases at J, leaving 2 bases unmatched. Germline V gene data show CDR1 as MGHDK and CDR2 as SYGVNS. The CDR3 is 15 residues long. CDR3 sequence: CASSESGQGVSPLHF. In DNA form, the CDR3 reads TGTGCCAGCAGTGAATCGGGACAGGGGGTTTCACCCCTCCACTTT.

The sample holds a few counts of this clone. The V and J genes are TRBV4-1 and TRBJ2-2; D may be TRBD2 (5 bases). The germline CDR1 and CDR2 sequences are MGHRA and YSYEKL. The CDR3 covers 14 residues. V was shortened by 1 base and J by 4 bases, with 7 bases between the two germline ends. CDR3 sequence (DNA): TGCGCCAGCAGCCAAGGTGAGGGCACCGGGGAGCTGTTTTTT. Translated, it gives CASSQGEGTGELFF.